Sequencing of this T cell receptor beta chain was carried out in a study of blood T cells in healthy people across ages. General observations from the study: Whereas aged donors had fewer naive CD4+ cells, long-lived donors had more of them and higher diversity.

A J-beta primer mix and a sample-barcoded 5' primer were used in a second PCR of about 7 to 11 cycles. Each CDR3 protein gets one entry after TCRdb re-called the 5' RACE reads with MiXCR. The sample shows about 830,000 distinct CDR3 sequences, roughly 50% of them seen only once. The table lists this clonotype with a few counts. Its antigen is not known. The CDR3 is 16 residues long. Germline V CDR1 and CDR2: DFQATT, SNEGSKA (reference sequence). J gave up 4 bases and V 5 bases, and 15 bases lay outside the gene matches. Total RNA was isolated from each sample in quantities of at least 5.5 micrograms. This clonotype originated in a man younger than 40 in good health. This rearrangement joins TRBV20-1 to TRBJ2-5; 8 nucleotides line up with TRBD1. The sample was blood. The CDR3 nucleotides read TGCAGTGCTCCCACAGGACAGGGTGTAATGGGAGAGACCCAGTACTTC. Translating gives CSAPTGQGVMGETQYF.